A single TCR beta chain is shown here with its context. Its specificity is unknown. The data were taken from a study of shared clonotypes between healthy human individuals. Study overall: Those who served as donors were a couple of women and three men between the ages of 18 and 49.

Naive CD8 cells, CD45RO-negative and positively selected for CCR7, excluded terminally differentiated effector memory CD45RA+ cells. Germline values: CDR1 SGHTA, CDR2 FQGTGA. V lost 2 bases and J lost 5; bases outside the gene matches: 5. The CDR3 has 14 amino acids. Sequencing was performed with immunoSEQ multiplex PCR; in TCRdb, only in-frame clones are kept and a portion is missing. The sample yields about 800,000 clones, 90% to 97% seen once. Study-level findings and limits: Clonotypes shared by all four sorted-subset donors had higher generation probabilities than non-shared clonotypes. The researchers took only blood, and tissue repertoires probably look different. Of the naive CD4 clonotypes, roughly 5% were shared across several donors.

What was sequenced was naive CD8+ T cells sorted from blood. The TCR comes from a man aged 25 to 40 in good health. The chain uses TRBV7-3 and TRBJ2-7, with 8 bases aligning to TRBD2. The CDR3 coding sequence is TGTGCCAGCAGCTTAGCGGGAGGCAGCGACGAGCAGTACTTC. Its translation is CASSLAGGSDEQYF.